The 20 T cell receptor beta chains given below trace back to one sample, sequenced in a study of blood T cell repertoires in COVID-19. Profiling relied on immunoSEQ multiplex PCR, and the TCRdb table lists in-frame clones only, not all of them. The profile shows some 170,000 clones, approximately 88% of them singletons. The sequencing input was peripheral blood. Every receptor here comes from a woman aged 45-59 years with acute or convalescent COVID-19.

The chain joins TRBV5-1 to TRBJ2-3, with 12 positions matching TRBD2. Trimming removed 3 bases from V and 5 bases from J; junction bases left unmatched: 7. This CDR3 spans 16 amino acids. Germline assignment: CDR1 SGHRS and CDR2 YFSETQ. CDR3 in amino acids: CASSSGLAGGQDTQYF. CDR3 bases: TGCGCCAGCAGCTCCGGGCTAGCGGGAGGGCAAGATACGCAGTATTTT.

This chain uses TRBV9 with TRBJ1-3; D is undetermined. Trimming took off 4 bases at V and 4 bases at J, with 12 bases between the two ends. This CDR3 region has 14 residues. Germline loops: CDR1 SGDLS, CDR2 YYNGEE. The CDR3, as DNA: TGTGCCAGCAGCTTCGAAGCGACGGGAAACACCATATATTTT. Residues: CASSFEATGNTIYF.

The V and J genes are TRBV7-2 and TRBJ1-2, with 9 bases aligning to TRBD1. The germline CDR1 and CDR2 sequences are SGHTA and FQGNSA. The trim removed 5 bases at V and 4 bases at J, leaving 5 bases unmatched. CDR3 length: 14 amino acids. This CDR3 is CASSATGGVYGYTF. CDR3 DNA sequence: TGTGCCAGCAGCGCCACAGGGGGCGTCTATGGCTACACCTTC.

The chain has TRBV29-1 and TRBJ1-4, with TRBD1 identical over 7 bases. The V gene end was trimmed by 6 bases and the J gene end by 1 base; junction bases not matched to a gene: 2. This CDR3 has 13 amino acids. Germline CDR1 reads SQVTM; CDR2 reads ANQGSEA. The CDR3 region has the DNA TGCAGCGTACGGACAGGAACTAATGAAAAACTGTTTTTT. It specifies CSVRTGTNEKLFF.

J is TRBJ2-1 and V is TRBV5-1, with TRBD2 matching over 12 bases. CDR3 length: 18 residues. The ends lost 1 base at V and 3 bases at J; junction bases unmatched: 8. From germline, CDR1 is SGHRS and CDR2 YFSETQ. Written as DNA, the CDR3 is TGCGCCAGCAGCTTGCGGCTAGCGGGAGGGCTCGGCTACAATGAGCAGTTCTTC. It specifies CASSLRLAGGLGYNEQFF.

The V gene is TRBV5-4, the J gene TRBJ2-6; 8 nucleotides align to TRBD1. The V segment lost 5 bases and the J segment 4 bases; nucleotides outside the gene matches: 8. The CDR3 has 16 residues. Germline loops: CDR1 SGHNT, CDR2 YYREEE (reference sequence). The CDR3 loop reads CASRPGQGDGANVLTF. As DNA, the CDR3 is TGTGCCAGCAGACCCGGACAGGGTGACGGGGCCAACGTCCTGACTTTC. The full variable domain, rest sourced from reference TRBV5-4 and TRBJ2-6, is ETGVTQSPTHLIKTRGQQVTLRCSSQSGHNTVSWYQQALGQGPQFIFQYYREEENGRGNFPPRFSGLQFPNYSSELNVNALELDDSALYLCASRPGQGDGANVLTFGAGSRLTVL.

The chain links TRBV13 to TRBJ2-5, with D possibly matching TRBD2 (6 bases). Germline V gives CDR1 PRHDT, CDR2 FYEKMQ (reference sequence). The CDR3 is made up of 14 amino acids. Trimming took off 1 base at V and 2 bases at J, with 8 bases between the two ends. CDR3 amino acids: CASSLVRGQETQYF. CDR3 in DNA: TGTGCCAGCAGCTTAGTGCGGGGACAAGAGACCCAGTACTTC.

This clone was counted once. The rearrangement uses TRBV2 and TRBJ1-4; D unresolved. Trimming took off 4 bases at V and 0 bases at J, with 12 bases between the two ends. The CDR3 has 16 amino acids. The V gene's germline CDR1 is SNHLY and CDR2 FYNNEI. The CDR3 is CASSVGGKTTNEKLFF. The CDR3 DNA is TGTGCCAGCAGTGTGGGAGGGAAGACAACTAATGAAAAACTGTTTTTT.

This clone occurred once. The chain links TRBV11-2 to TRBJ1-6; D is possibly TRBD1 (5 bases). CDR3 length: 16 residues. V was clipped by 5 bases and J by 5 bases, with 16 bases between them. The germline V gene encodes CDR1 SGHAT and CDR2 FQNNGV. CDR3: CASSLRETENNSPLHF. The CDR3 DNA reads as TGTGCCAGCAGCCTGCGTGAGACAGAGAATAATTCACCCCTCCACTTT. The full variable domain, completed using reference TRBV11-2 and TRBJ1-6, is EAGVAQSPRYKIIEKRQSVAFWCNPISGHATLYWYQQILGQGPKLLIQFQNNGVVDDSQLPKDRFSAERLKGVDSTLKIQPAKLEDSAVYLCASSLRETENNSPLHFGNGTRLTVT.

V gene TRBV11-2 combines with J gene TRBJ1-6, with 11 bases lining up with TRBD1. The germline CDR1 and CDR2 sequences are SGHAT and FQNNGV. The CDR3 is made up of 15 amino acids. J gave up 10 bases and V 5 bases, and 7 bases lay outside the gene matches. In DNA, the CDR3 is TGTGCCAGCAGCGGGGGACAGGGGGTAATGTCACCCCTCCACTTT. It translates to CASSGGQGVMSPLHF.

This clone came up once. The V call is TRBV19, the J call TRBJ1-5; D unresolved. Germline V gene sequence: CDR1 LNHDA, CDR2 SQIVND (reference sequence). The length of the CDR3 is 14 residues. V lost 3 bases, J lost 7 bases, and 13 bases lay in between. The CDR3 DNA reads as TGTGCCAGTAGTATCTCACCGGAGTACCAGCCCCAGCATTTT. Its protein is CASSISPEYQPQHF. The whole variable domain, filled in from reference TRBV19 and TRBJ1-5, reads DGGITQSPKYLFRKEGQNVTLSCEQNLNHDAMYWYRQDPGQGLRLIYYSQIVNDFQKGDIAEGYSVSREKKESFPLTVTSAQKNPTAFYLCASSISPEYQPQHFGDGTRLSIL.

The chain is built from TRBV19 and TRBJ2-1; 11 nucleotides match TRBD1. Per the germline V gene, CDR1 is LNHDA and CDR2 is SQIVND (reference sequence). The V gene end was trimmed by 3 bases and the J gene end by 8 bases; junction bases not matched to a gene: 3. The CDR3 has 14 residues. As DNA, the CDR3 is TGTGCCAGTAGTATTGGGACAGGGGGTCATGAGCAGTTCTTC. Translating gives CASSIGTGGHEQFF. Looking up the rest from reference TRBV19 and TRBJ2-1 gives the full variable domain: DGGITQSPKYLFRKEGQNVTLSCEQNLNHDAMYWYRQDPGQGLRLIYYSQIVNDFQKGDIAEGYSVSREKKESFPLTVTSAQKNPTAFYLCASSIGTGGHEQFFGPGTRLTVL.

V gene TRBV5-6 combines with J gene TRBJ2-5; TRBD1 is a possible D gene (6 bases). Trimming removed 1 base from V and 5 bases from J, with 18 bases in between. Germline CDR1 is SGHDT and CDR2 is YYEEEE. The CDR3 has 16 amino acids. Here the CDR3 reads CASSLTGTHVPETQYF. The CDR3 nucleotides are TGTGCCAGCAGCTTGACCGGGACACATGTCCCTGAGACCCAGTACTTC. The whole variable domain, filled in from reference TRBV5-6 and TRBJ2-5, reads DAGVTQSPTHLIKTRGQQVTLRCSPKSGHDTVSWYQQALGQGPQFIFQYYEEEERQRGNFPDRFSGHQFPNYSSELNVNALLLGDSALYLCASSLTGTHVPETQYFGPGTRLLVL.

V is TRBV11-3 and J is TRBJ2-3, with 10 bases fitting TRBD1. V shed 0 bases, J shed 4 bases, and the junction held 4 bases outside the gene matches. CDR1 and CDR2 (germline): SGHNT, YENEEA. CDR3 length: 16 residues. The CDR3, as DNA: TGTGCCAGCAGCTTAGATTATGGGACAGGGGCAGATACGCAGTATTTT. It is translated as CASSLDYGTGADTQYF.

The chain recombines TRBV7-7 with TRBJ2-2; 8 bases are shared with TRBD1. This CDR3 is 15 amino acids long. J gave up 1 base and V 8 bases, and 6 bases lay outside the gene matches. Per germline, CDR1 SSHAT and CDR2 FNYEAQ (reference sequence). CDR3 nucleotide sequence: TGTGCCAGCGCAAAGACAGGGGTGAACACCGGGGAGCTGTTTTTT. This gives the protein CASAKTGVNTGELFF.

The CDR3 spells CATSSGQGGGYEQYF. The CDR3 DNA sequence: TGTGCCACCAGCAGCGGACAGGGAGGAGGGTACGAGCAGTACTTC. This chain joins TRBV15 and TRBJ2-7; 8 bases agree with TRBD1. J gave up 4 bases and V 3 bases, and 8 bases lay outside the gene matches. Germline V gene lookup returns CDR1 LNHNV and CDR2 YYDKDF (reference sequence). This CDR3 is built from 15 residues.

The CDR3 nucleotides are TGTGCCAGCAGGGACAGGGGGTCGGAAGGCTACACCTTC. Its protein product is CASRDRGSEGYTF. This rearrangement joins TRBV6-5 to TRBJ1-2; 10 positions match TRBD1. Germline loops: CDR1 MNHEY, CDR2 SVGAGI. V gave up 6 bases and J gave up 8 bases; unmatched junction bases: 6. This CDR3 region has 13 residues.

The V gene is TRBV22-1, the J gene TRBJ1-5. TRBV22-1 is a pseudogene segment. This CDR3 is built from 16 residues. The CDR3 coding sequence is TGTCCTGGGAGCGCCCGGTGGAGACCGAAGCATCAGCCCCAGCATTTT. This codes for CPGSARWRPKHQPQHF.

The chain couples TRBV23-1 to TRBJ1-2; 8 nucleotides match TRBD1. TRBV23-1 is recorded as an ORF, its role being uncertain. With 8 bases clipped from V and 4 bases from J, the junction kept 9 bases outside the gene matches. CDR3 length: 14 residues. The DNA for the CDR3 is TGCGCCAGCCGATGTCGACAGGGGTCCTATGGCTACACCTTC. This gives the protein CASRCRQGSYGYTF.

The chain employs TRBV3-1 (or the pseudogene TRBV3-2) and TRBJ2-7; 13 nucleotides match TRBD2. Germline CDR1 is LGHDT and CDR2 is YNNKEL (reference sequence). The junction had 16 bases not matched to a gene; V was cut back by 1 base and J by 7 bases. The CDR3 extends over 19 amino acids. The CDR3 DNA reads as TGTGCCAGCAGCCAAGGACTAGCGGGAGGTCCGTATTGGAATAAAGAGCAGTACTTC. Translated: CASSQGLAGGPYWNKEQYF.